Many counts were recorded for the clone carrying this TCR beta chain. The antigen is undetermined. Via MiXCR, TCRdb re-called the 5' RACE reads, giving one row per CDR3 protein. This sample has roughly 79,000 distinct CDR3 sequences, with 7% to 9% found just once. Time point indicated: sample taken at primary tumor resection. The approximately 67 donors had untreated early-stage non-small cell lung cancer. The data stem from a study of spatial heterogeneity in lung cancer. Study findings and constraints: At tumor resection, ubiquitous expanded TCRs were detected in blood more often than later.

V was trimmed by 7 bases and J by 3 bases, leaving 8 bases between them. CDR3 length: 12 amino acids. The clonotype comes from a male donor with early-stage non-small cell lung cancer. The material was PBMCs, obtained at surgery. The rearrangement links TRBV12-3 or TRBV12-4 to TRBJ2-3; D not resolved. CDR3 protein: CASIPPTDTQYF. CDR3 sequence (DNA): TGTGCCAGCATCCCTCCGACAGATACGCAGTATTTT.